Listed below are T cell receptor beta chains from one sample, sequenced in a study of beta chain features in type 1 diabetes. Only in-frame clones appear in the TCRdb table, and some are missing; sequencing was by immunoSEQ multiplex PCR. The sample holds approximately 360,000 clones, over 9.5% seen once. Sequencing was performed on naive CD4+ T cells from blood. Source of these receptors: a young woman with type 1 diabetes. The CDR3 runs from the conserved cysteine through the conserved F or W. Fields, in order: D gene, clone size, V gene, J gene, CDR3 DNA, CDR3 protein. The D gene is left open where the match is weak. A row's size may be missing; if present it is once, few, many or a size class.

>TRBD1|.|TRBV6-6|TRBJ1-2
TGTGCCAGCAGTGCAACAGGGGTGGGCGGCTACACCTTC
CASSATGVGGYTF
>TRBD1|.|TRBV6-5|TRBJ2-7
TGTGCCAGCAGTTCCTCCGGGACAGGGGTCTACGAGCAGTACTTC
CASSSSGTGVYEQYF
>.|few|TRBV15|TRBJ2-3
TGTGCCACCAGCAGAGCTCCGGAAGGGGGAACTCGCACAGATACGCAGTATTTT
CATSRAPEGGTRTDTQYF
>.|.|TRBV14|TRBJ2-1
TGTGCCAGCAGCCAATTGAAGGGAGTTAAATCCAATGAGCAGTTCTTC
CASSQLKGVKSNEQFF
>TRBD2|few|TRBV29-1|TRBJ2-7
TGCAGCGTTGGGGAGGGGAGATACGAGCAGTACTTC
CSVGEGRYEQYF
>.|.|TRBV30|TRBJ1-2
TGTGCCTGGAGTCGTAGGACAGACTATGGCTACACCTTC
CAWSRRTDYGYTF
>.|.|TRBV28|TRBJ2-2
TGTGCCAGCACCCTCTCGAACACCGGGGAGCTGTTTTTT
CASTLSNTGELFF
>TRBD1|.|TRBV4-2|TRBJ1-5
TGTGCCAGCAGCCAGATGGACAGGACAAATCAGCCCCAGCATTTT
CASSQMDRTNQPQHF
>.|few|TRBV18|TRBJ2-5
TGTGCCAGCTCACGTCCTTCGGAGACCCAGTACTTC
CASSRPSETQYF
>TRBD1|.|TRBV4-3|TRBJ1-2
TGCGCCAGCAGCCCCAAACAGGGGGCTGGCTACACCTTC
CASSPKQGAGYTF
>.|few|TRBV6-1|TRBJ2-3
TGTGCCAGCAGTGGGGGAGCAGATACGCAGTATTTT
CASSGGADTQYF
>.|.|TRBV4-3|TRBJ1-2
TGCGCCAGCAGCCGAAACTTAAGGACAGTGAACTATGGCTACACCTTC
CASSRNLRTVNYGYTF
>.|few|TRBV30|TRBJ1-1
TGTGCCTGGAGTCCCGCAGGTGTGAACACTGAAGCTTTCTTT
CAWSPAGVNTEAFF
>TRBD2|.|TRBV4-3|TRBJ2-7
TGCGCCAGCAGCCAGAGAGGTCTAGCGGGGTACTACGAGCAGTACTTC
CASSQRGLAGYYEQYF
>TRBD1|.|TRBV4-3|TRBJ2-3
TGCGCCAGCAGCCGACAGGGCTATGGCACAGATACGCAGTATTTT
CASSRQGYGTDTQYF
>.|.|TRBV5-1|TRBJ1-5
TGCGCCAGCAGCCCTGGGACTACTATAGGCCAGCCCCAGCATTTT
CASSPGTTIGQPQHF
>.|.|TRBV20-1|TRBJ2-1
TGCAGTGCAACTAGCAGGCCCCAGAAGTTCTTC
CSATSRPQKFF
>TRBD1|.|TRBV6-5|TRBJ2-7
TGTGCCAGCACCGGGGGGACAGGGGGCTACGAGCAGTACTTC
CASTGGTGGYEQYF
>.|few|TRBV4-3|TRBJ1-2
TGCGCCAGCAGCCAAGATCTGCCGGCTAACTATGGCTACACCTTC
CASSQDLPANYGYTF
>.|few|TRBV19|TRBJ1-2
TGTGCCAGTAGTATACCTTGGGGACAACCTAACTATGGCTACACCTTC
CASSIPWGQPNYGYTF
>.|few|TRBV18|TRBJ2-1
TGTGCCAGCTCACCGGGAGGAAATGAGCAGTTCTTC
CASSPGGNEQFF
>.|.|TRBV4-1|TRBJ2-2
TGCGCCAGCAGCCAAGACCGAAGCGGCGGGGAGCTGTTTTTT
CASSQDRSGGELFF
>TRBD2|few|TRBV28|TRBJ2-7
TGTGCCAGCACCACTTTGGCTAGCGGCTCCTACGAGCAGTACTTC
CASTTLASGSYEQYF
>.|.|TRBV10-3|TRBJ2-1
TGTGCCATCAGGGAAGGGGTTGATAATGAGCAGTTCTTC
CAIREGVDNEQFF
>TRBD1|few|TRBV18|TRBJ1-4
TGTGCCAGCTCACCAGGGGACAGAGAGACTGGAAAACTGTTTTTT
CASSPGDRETGKLFF
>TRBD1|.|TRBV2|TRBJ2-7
TGTGCCAGCAGGCTGGGAGACAGGGTAAACGAGCAGTACTTC
CASRLGDRVNEQYF